This passage covers 25 T cell receptor beta chains from one sample sequenced in a study of chronic HIV infection and antiretroviral therapy. TCRdb used MiXCR to reprocess the 5' RACE reads, holding one entry per CDR3 protein. This sample has more than 25,000 distinct CDR3 sequences, with under 9.5% found just once. The specimen sequenced was peripheral blood. These receptors were collected from an adult who had HIV and had not received antiretroviral therapy, or was an uninfected healthy control (not recorded which).

This clonotype has more than one count but fewer than ten. The gene calls are TRBV12-3 or TRBV12-4 and TRBJ2-3; no definite D call. This CDR3 is built from 15 residues. V was pared by 3 bases and J by 2 bases, with 12 bases between. In nucleotides, the CDR3 is TGTGCCAGCAGTTTGGTGGCCAGCTCCACAGATACGCAGTATTTT. Translation gives CASSLVASSTDTQYF.

The rearrangement uses TRBV7-6 and TRBJ1-5; the D gene is possibly TRBD1 (6 bases). The CDR3 has 15 amino acids. The V end was cut by 1 base, the J end by 0 bases, with 7 bases between. The germline V gene encodes CDR1 SGHVS and CDR2 FNYEAQ. In DNA, the CDR3 is TGTGCCAGCAGCTTAGGGACAGATAGCAATCAGCCCCAGCATTTT. It translates to CASSLGTDSNQPQHF.

The gene calls are TRBV4-3 and TRBJ2-7; D is uncertain. The V end lost 0 bases, the J end lost 6 bases, and 9 bases lay between the germline ends. Germline V CDR1 and CDR2: LGHNA, YSLEER. There are 13 residues in the CDR3. This CDR3 reads CASSQERSGEQYF. CDR3 DNA: TGCGCCAGCAGCCAAGAAAGGTCGGGCGAGCAGTACTTC.

This chain joins TRBV20-1 and TRBJ2-7; tentatively, D is TRBD2 (6 bases). Germline V lookup: CDR1 DFQATT, CDR2 SNEGSKA (reference sequence). This CDR3 region has 12 residues. Trimming pared 2 bases from V and 6 bases from J, leaving 11 bases between. The CDR3 nucleotides are TGCAGTGCTAGAAACGGCGGGACCGAGCAGTACTTC. Encoded protein: CSARNGGTEQYF.

The chain recombines TRBV27 with TRBJ1-1; no reliable D call. Germline V CDR1 and CDR2: MNHEY, SMNVEV (reference sequence). V dropped 5 bases and J dropped 8 bases, with 18 bases sitting between them. The CDR3 is made up of 14 amino acids. The CDR3 loop reads CASSPPLGIGEAFF. In DNA form, the CDR3 reads TGTGCCAGCAGTCCCCCTCTGGGGATCGGGGAAGCTTTCTTT.

The sample holds many counts of this clonotype. The chain employs TRBV29-1 and TRBJ2-2; a possible D gene is TRBD2 (6 bases). V lost 1 base to trimming and J lost 1 base, with 10 bases between them. CDR3 length: 15 amino acids. Germline CDR1 reads SQVTM; CDR2 reads ANQGSEA. As DNA, the CDR3 is TGCAGCGTTGAAGGGGGACTGAGGAACACCGGGGAGCTGTTTTTT. As protein: CSVEGGLRNTGELFF.

This chain uses TRBV10-2 with TRBJ1-1; D possibly corresponds to TRBD1 (5 bases). This CDR3 spans 14 amino acids. V was cut by 6 bases and J by 5 bases, with 16 bases left in between. Per germline, CDR1 WSHSY and CDR2 SAAADI. The CDR3 DNA sequence: TGCGCCAGCAGCCTAGGAGGGGAGAGGACTGAAGCTTTCTTT. This gives the protein CASSLGGERTEAFF.

This clonotype was seen repeatedly, ten times or more. This chain connects TRBV29-1 to TRBJ2-1; weak D call: TRBD2 (6 bases). CDR3 length: 13 amino acids. Germline assignment: CDR1 SQVTM and CDR2 ANQGSEA. The V end lost 4 bases, the J end lost 6 bases, and 13 bases lay between the germline ends. The DNA of the CDR3 is TGCAGCGTTGTAACCGGGAGCAGCAATGAGCAGTTCTTC. This sequence encodes CSVVTGSSNEQFF.

This clonotype appeared many times. This rearrangement joins TRBV11-2 to TRBJ2-3; TRBD1 might be the D (7 bases). V was cut by 8 bases and J by 0 bases, with 18 bases left in between. The germline V gene has CDR1 SGHAT and CDR2 FQNNGV. The CDR3 has 16 residues. The CDR3: CASSGDRSSSTDTQYF. In DNA form, the CDR3 reads TGTGCCAGCTCGGGGGACAGATCTTCTAGCACAGATACGCAGTATTTT.

This clonotype ranks as medium-sized. This chain joins TRBV4-2 and TRBJ2-3; TRBD2 agrees at 8 bases. CDR3 length equals 15 residues. Unmatched junction bases numbered 9, after V lost 4 bases and J lost 6 bases. Germline assignment: CDR1 LGHNA and CDR2 YNFKEQ. The CDR3 sequence is CASSRERGGQDTQYF. The CDR3 nucleotides read TGTGCCAGCAGCCGCGAACGGGGGGGCCAGGATACGCAGTATTTT.

This chain joins TRBV27 and TRBJ1-5, with unresolved D. V dropped 3 bases and J dropped 7 bases, with 13 bases sitting between them. The length of the CDR3 is 14 residues. Germline CDR1 and CDR2: MNHEY and SMNVEV (reference sequence). CDR3: CASSFAGGVQPQHF. The DNA for the CDR3 is TGTGCCAGCAGTTTCGCAGGTGGCGTCCAGCCCCAGCATTTT.

The V and J genes are TRBV20-1 and TRBJ2-7; possible D gene TRBD1, 6 bases. V dropped 2 bases and J dropped 0 bases, with 11 bases sitting between them. Germline CDR1 DFQATT, CDR2 SNEGSKA (reference sequence). The CDR3 sequence is 14 residues long. CDR3 sequence: CSARSGDNSYEQYF. The CDR3 bases are TGCAGTGCTAGAAGTGGGGACAACTCCTACGAGCAGTACTTC.

As regards this clonotype: Since a much larger clone is just one base distant, this may be a read error. The CDR3 ends on some other residue instead of the conserved phenylalanine or tryptophan, so this is likely a read error. This chain uses TRBV4-2 with TRBJ1-4, with D maybe TRBD1 (6 bases). V lost 0 bases and J 4 bases, leaving 9 bases between the germline ends. The germline CDR1 and CDR2 sequences are LGHNA and YNFKEQ. This CDR3 has 15 residues. The CDR3 nucleotides read TGTGCCAGCAGCCAAGAACAACAGGGTAATGAAAAACTGTTTATT. Its translation is CASSQEQQGNEKLFI.

The chain uses TRBV4-2 and TRBJ2-1; 10 nucleotides agree with TRBD2. Germline V CDR1 and CDR2: LGHNA, YNFKEQ. The trim removed 0 bases at V and 8 bases at J, leaving 10 bases unmatched. The CDR3 runs to 17 residues. CDR3 DNA: TGTGCCAGCAGCCAAGATGGCCCAGCGGGGGGGCCCGATGAGCAGTTCTTC. Its protein is CASSQDGPAGGPDEQFF.

The chain carries TRBV6-4 and TRBJ1-1; no clear D. The germline CDR1 and CDR2 sequences are MRHNA and SNTAGT. Trimming left V 4 bases short and J 1 base short, with 7 bases between. This CDR3 has 13 amino acids. This chain's CDR3 is CASSGTENTEAFF. The CDR3 DNA is TGTGCCAGCAGTGGGACGGAGAACACTGAAGCTTTCTTT.

CDR3 residues: CASGSGQSTGELFF. For the CDR3, the DNA is TGTGCTAGTGGTTCGGGACAGAGCACCGGGGAGCTGTTTTTT. The rearrangement uses TRBV12-5 and TRBJ2-2, with 7 positions matching TRBD1. This CDR3 is built from 14 residues. J was trimmed by 4 bases and V by 4 bases; bases with no gene match: 3. Germline V lookup: CDR1 LGHNT, CDR2 FRNRAP.

The chain employs TRBV6-2 or TRBV6-3 and TRBJ1-1; tentatively, D is TRBD1 (5 bases). The V and J ends lost 2 bases and 8 bases respectively, with 15 bases between them. Germline assignment: CDR1 MNHEY and CDR2 SVGEGT. The CDR3 covers 14 residues. The CDR3 DNA follows: TGTGCCAGCAGTTACGCCCAGGGAGCTACCGAAGCTTTCTTT. It encodes CASSYAQGATEAFF.

The chain joins TRBV15 to TRBJ2-7, with 7 positions matching TRBD2. The trim removed 5 bases at V and 0 bases at J, leaving 10 bases unmatched. Per the germline V gene, CDR1 is LNHNV and CDR2 is YYDKDF (reference sequence). CDR3 length: 16 amino acids. The CDR3: CATSSRQSSGSYEQYF. The CDR3 DNA sequence: TGTGCCACCAGCTCCCGTCAATCTAGCGGCTCCTACGAGCAGTACTTC.

This clonotype was found a few times. The rearrangement uses TRBV20-1 and TRBJ1-3; D ambiguous. V lost 0 bases and J 0 bases, leaving 6 bases between the germline ends. The CDR3 spans 14 residues. Germline values: CDR1 DFQATT, CDR2 SNEGSKA (reference sequence). The DNA of the CDR3 is TGCAGTGCTAGAGATCCGTTCTCTGGAAACACCATATATTTT. Protein: CSARDPFSGNTIYF.

This clonotype has more than one count but fewer than ten. This chain joins TRBV27 and TRBJ2-7; unclear D gene. This CDR3 is 13 amino acids long. CDR1 is MNHEY, CDR2 SMNVEV, per germline (reference sequence). V lost 5 bases and J lost 3, with 11 bases in between. The CDR3 coding sequence is TGTGCCAGCAGTCAAGAGCTGGACTACGAGCAGTACTTC. The encoded protein is CASSQELDYEQYF.

There are many counts of this clonotype. The chain employs TRBV9 and TRBJ2-3; no clear D gene. The CDR3 contains 15 residues. The V and J ends lost 1 base and 0 bases respectively, with 9 bases between them. Germline CDR1 and CDR2: SGDLS and YYNGEE. CDR3 sequence reads: CASSVRKTSTDTQYF. The DNA of the CDR3 is TGTGCCAGCAGCGTAAGAAAAACTAGCACAGATACGCAGTATTTT. Combining the CDR3 with reference TRBV9 and TRBJ2-3 gives the whole variable domain DSGVTQTPKHLITATGQRVTLRCSPRSGDLSVYWYQQSLDQGLQFLIQYYNGEERAKGNILERFSAQQFPDLHSELNLSSLELGDSALYFCASSVRKTSTDTQYFGPGTRLTVL.

This clonotype was observed many times. The chain combines TRBV6-5 with TRBJ1-1; 7 nucleotides match TRBD1. J lost 6 bases, V lost 7 bases, and 11 bases had no gene match. The CDR3 loop spans 14 amino acids. The germline CDR1 and CDR2 sequences are MNHEY and SVGAGI. The CDR3: CASNNRGSKAEAFF. In nucleotides, the CDR3 is TGTGCCAGCAACAACAGGGGTTCTAAGGCTGAAGCTTTCTTT.

This clonotype has at least ten counts. The chain couples TRBV7-2 to TRBJ2-4; D not resolved. The germline V gene has CDR1 SGHTA and CDR2 FQGNSA. The CDR3 has 15 residues. V was shortened by 2 bases and J by 1 base, with 9 bases between the two germline ends. CDR3 sequence (DNA): TGTGCCAGCAGCTTAAGTGGGCTGGCCAAAAACATTCAGTACTTC. It yields the protein CASSLSGLAKNIQYF.

This clonotype came up a few times. V is TRBV6-1 and J is TRBJ2-2, with D tentatively TRBD2 (6 bases). V shed 8 bases and J shed 1 base, with 8 bases lying between them. CDR1 is MNHNS, CDR2 SASEGT, per germline. The CDR3 is 13 amino acids. The CDR3 sequence: CASGTQNTGELFF. The CDR3, as DNA: TGTGCCAGCGGGACTCAGAACACCGGGGAGCTGTTTTTT.

This clonotype occurred many times. The chain couples TRBV4-2 to TRBJ1-2; D gene ambiguous. The CDR3 covers 17 residues. The germline V and J ends were trimmed by 0 bases and 2 bases, with 16 bases remaining between them. Per the germline V gene, CDR1 is LGHNA and CDR2 is YNFKEQ. The chain's CDR3 is CASSQDSILGQNYGYTF. In nucleotides, the CDR3 is TGTGCCAGCAGCCAAGATTCGATTTTAGGCCAGAACTATGGCTACACCTTC.